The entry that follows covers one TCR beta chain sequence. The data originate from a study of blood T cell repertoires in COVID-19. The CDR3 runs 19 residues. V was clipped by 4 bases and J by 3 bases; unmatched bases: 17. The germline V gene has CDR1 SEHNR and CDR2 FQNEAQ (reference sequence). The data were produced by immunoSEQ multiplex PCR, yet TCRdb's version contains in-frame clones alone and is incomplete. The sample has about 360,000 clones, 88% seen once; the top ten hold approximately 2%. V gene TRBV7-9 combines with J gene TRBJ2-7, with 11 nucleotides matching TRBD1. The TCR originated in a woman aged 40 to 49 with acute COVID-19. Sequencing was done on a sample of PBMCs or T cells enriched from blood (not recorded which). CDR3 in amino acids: CASSWPGQGDPQRLYEQYF. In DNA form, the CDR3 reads TGTGCCAGCAGCTGGCCGGGACAGGGGGATCCTCAAAGACTCTACGAGCAGTACTTC. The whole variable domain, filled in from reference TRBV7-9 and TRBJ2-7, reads DTGVSQNPRHKITKRGQNVTFRCDPISEHNRLYWYRQTLGQGPEFLTYFQNEAQLEKSRLLSDRFSAERPKGSFSTLEIQRTEQGDSAMYLCASSWPGQGDPQRLYEQYFGPGTRLTVT.